This T cell receptor (beta chain) comes out of a study of control samples from healthy donors and cancer patients (dated by TCRdb to the early 2020s). Concerning this clone: Its antigen remains undetermined. No base quality information exists; no much larger clone differs at one position.

The library was prepared using the immunoSEQ multiplex PCR assay. What TCRdb holds here is the immuneACCESS table cut down to in-frame rearrangements. Part of the clones is not present; checked against another copy, under half of the missing clones reflect an unresolved V gene, and the others are unexplained. Recorded for this sample are roughly 100,000 clones; 80% to 95% of them occurred a single time. Jointly, the top ten make up approximately 3% of the sample. The TCR sequence derives from a human donor in good health. The donor label of this sample is uncertain. Sequencing was done on a sample of blood.

The DNA reads as follows: TGTGCCAGTAGTATAGGACTTAATTCACCCCTCCACTTT. It translates as CASSIGLNSPLHF. The sequence links TRBV19 to TRBJ1-6, with no reliable assignment of the D segment. V drops 1 base and J drops 6 bases, leaving 4 bases in between. Counted from cysteine to phenylalanine, this CDR3 has 13 amino acids. Solely the CDR3 DNA is kept, with 39 bases framed from the first base. According to the germline V gene (reference sequence), CDR1 reads LNHDA and CDR2 reads SQIVND.